This T cell receptor (beta chain) was captured in a study of Ad26.COV2.S vaccination and SARS-CoV-2 variants. Study-wide results and caveats: Non-spike TCR breadth was similar in vaccine and placebo recipients. Individuals receiving vaccine had higher spike-specific TCR breadth than placebo recipients did. Total T cell responses were possibly underestimated by TCR breadth and depth analyses. After vaccination, substantial breadth of spike-specific CD8+ and CD4+ responses was reported.

Assay used: immunoSEQ multiplex PCR; TCRdb lists only in-frame clones, some missing. The repertoire consists of approximately 400,000 clones, with about 90% occurring once and the leading ten covering 3% to 5%. In the case of this clone: Its antigen is as yet unknown.

J was trimmed by 3 bases and V by 1 base; bases with no gene match: 8. Germline-derived CDR1 and CDR2 are MNHEY and SVGEGT. This CDR3 has 17 amino acids. This chain connects TRBV6-2 or TRBV6-3 to TRBJ2-5, with 10 bases matching TRBD2. The sequence was obtained from a human donor who had recovered from COVID-19. Source: peripheral blood, taken after recovery from COVID-19. In DNA, the CDR3 is TGTGCCAGCAGTTACTTTCGAGACCTAGCGGGGGAAGAGACCCAGTACTTC. This gives the protein CASSYFRDLAGEETQYF.